Sequencing of this TCR beta chain was carried out in a study of OX40 agonist ivuxolimab in advanced cancers. The study, taken as a whole, reports: Antigens targeted by the expanded peripheral T cells were not determined. CD4+ T cells averaged fewer expanded clones than CD8+ T cells. Some patients who did not respond also had low normalized T-cell clonal expansion.

The assay was immunoSEQ multiplex PCR, and TCRdb's table has in-frame clones only and misses some. The data show approximately 52,000 clones, nearly 85% seen once. This clone came up a few times. Its antigen is still unknown. The junction does not match germline at one end; this may be a read error. This CDR3 comprises 15 residues. CDR1 and CDR2 from the germline V gene are SSHAT and FNYEAQ (reference sequence). The chain couples TRBV7-7 to TRBJ2-2; D ambiguous. The specimen comprised CD4+ or CD8+ T cells sorted from blood, sampled in a trial of the OX40 agonist ivuxolimab. The sequence derives from an adult with an advanced solid tumor such as melanoma, head and neck, liver or kidney cancer. The CDR3 DNA is TGTGCTAGCAGCTTATCAAGGCAGAGCACCGGGGAGCTGTTTTTT. Its translation: CASSLSRQSTGELFF.